The 25 T cell receptor beta chains below all came from one sample that was sequenced in a study of shared T cell receptors in the human thymus. Method: immunoSEQ multiplex PCR; TCRdb's copy keeps in-frame clones and lacks some. The sample holds 540,000 or so clones; about four fifths are singletons and the top ten take about 0.013%. The sample was also reused in another study, on human thymus T cells.

Input material: thymocytes. These receptors all stem from a boy in the first two years of life with a congenital heart defect.

CDR3 amino acids: CASRAGVQETQYF. The CDR3 DNA reads as TGTGCCAGCAGGGCGGGGGTCCAAGAGACCCAGTACTTC. This rearrangement joins TRBV2 to TRBJ2-5; 7 bases are a match to TRBD2. The CDR3 is 13 residues long. Germline V gene lookup returns CDR1 SNHLY and CDR2 FYNNEI. Losses at the gene ends were 6 bases for V and 1 base for J; bases not matched to a gene: 2.

In this sample, this clone turned up once. V usage is TRBV25-1 and J usage is TRBJ2-2, with 10 nucleotides matching TRBD2. The CDR3 is 16 amino acids. With 2 bases clipped from V and 1 base from J, the junction kept 1 base outside the gene matches. Germline V CDR1 and CDR2: MGHDK, SYGVNS. The CDR3 spells CASSERTSGNTGELFF. The DNA for the CDR3 is TGTGCCAGCAGTGAAAGGACTAGCGGGAACACCGGGGAGCTGTTTTTT.

The chain links TRBV19 to TRBJ2-1; 8 bases agree with TRBD1. Germline V gives CDR1 LNHDA, CDR2 SQIVND (reference sequence). The CDR3 runs 14 residues. The V and J ends lost 9 bases and 12 bases, in that order; junction bases with no gene match: 16. Written as DNA, the CDR3 is TGTGCCAGCGCACAGCCGGACAGGGCCGCGGGGCAGTTCTTC. Amino acids: CASAQPDRAAGQFF.

The V call is TRBV4-3, the J call TRBJ2-3, with TRBD2 matching 9 bases. There are 16 residues in the CDR3. Germline CDR1 and CDR2: LGHNA and YSLEER. V shed 5 bases and J 7 bases; nucleotides not matched to a gene: 13. The CDR3 loop is CASSETGVAGEYTQYF. CDR3 nucleotide sequence: TGCGCCAGCAGCGAGACGGGGGTAGCGGGAGAGTATACGCAGTATTTT.

This rearrangement joins TRBV21-1 to TRBJ2-7; no DNA check was done on the table's D call, TRBD1. TRBV21-1 is a known pseudogene. CDR3 size: 11 residues. The CDR3 protein is CASSKRGKQYF. CDR3 nucleotide sequence: TGTGCCAGCAGCAAAAGGGGCAAGCAGTACTTC.

The chain recombines TRBV4-1 with TRBJ2-7; tentative D call: TRBD2 (5 bases). Between the trimmed V and J ends, which lost 1 base and 0 bases, there was a span of 10 bases. The CDR3 runs to 15 residues. Germline CDR1 and CDR2: MGHRA and YSYEKL. CDR3 amino acids: CASSQGTESSYEQYF. The CDR3 DNA sequence: TGCGCCAGCAGCCAAGGGACTGAAAGCTCCTACGAGCAGTACTTC.

The chain links TRBV5-1 to TRBJ1-1; maybe TRBD1 (5 bases). Trimming cost V 10 bases and J 3 bases, with 22 bases left between them. Germline CDR1 SGHRS, CDR2 YFSETQ. The CDR3 is made up of 15 amino acids. The CDR3 loop reads CALPSAGGDDTEAFF. CDR3 sequence (DNA): TGCGCCCTCCCCTCGGCGGGGGGTGATGACACTGAAGCTTTCTTT. Looking up the rest from reference TRBV5-1 and TRBJ1-1 gives the full variable domain: KAGVTQTPRYLIKTRGQQVTLSCSPISGHRSVSWYQQTPGQGLQFLFEYFSETQRNKGNFPGRFSGRQFSNSRSEMNVSTLELGDSALYLCALPSAGGDDTEAFFGQGTRLTVV.

V gene TRBV2 combines with J gene TRBJ2-7; 10 nucleotides agree with TRBD2. The CDR3 consists of 17 residues. After removal of 7 bases from V and 2 bases from J, the junction contained 14 bases not matched to a gene. Germline V lookup: CDR1 SNHLY, CDR2 FYNNEI. This CDR3 reads CASNLPRGTSDPYEQYF. The DNA of the CDR3 is TGTGCCAGCAACCTACCAAGAGGGACTAGCGACCCCTACGAGCAGTACTTC.

V is TRBV23-1 and J is TRBJ1-4; TRBD1 agrees at 7 bases. TRBV23-1 is labeled an ORF, and its function is uncertain. V shed 3 bases, J shed 5 bases, and the junction held 6 bases outside the gene matches. The length of the CDR3 is 15 residues. The CDR3 bases are TGCGCCAGCAGTCACCCGACAGGGAAGAATGAAAAACTGTTTTTT. This gives the protein CASSHPTGKNEKLFF.

The genes are TRBV27 and TRBJ2-7, with 11 bases lining up with TRBD2. Germline V gene data show CDR1 as MNHEY and CDR2 as SMNVEV (reference sequence). The CDR3 length is 13 residues. With 4 bases clipped from V and 7 bases from J, the junction kept 3 bases outside the gene matches. The CDR3 DNA follows: TGTGCCAGCAGTTCTAGCGGGGGGTATGAGCAGTACTTC. Translated, it gives CASSSSGGYEQYF.

This clone was found once. DNA of the CDR3: TGTGCCAGCAGCCAAGTCGCGCGGGAGGGCCCCGGCGGGGAGCTGTTTTTT. Translated: CASSQVAREGPGGELFF. The V gene is TRBV4-2, the J gene TRBJ2-2; 9 positions agree with TRBD2. Germline assignment: CDR1 LGHNA and CDR2 YNFKEQ. CDR3 size: 17 residues. Trimming removed 1 base from V and 7 bases from J; junction bases left unmatched: 10.

CDR3 in DNA: TGTGCCAGCAGCTTGGGACATTTAGAGACCCAGTACTTC. Translating gives CASSLGHLETQYF. The chain is built from TRBV5-5 and TRBJ2-5; D is uncertain. V gave up 0 bases and J gave up 4 bases, with 7 bases separating them. Per the germline V gene, CDR1 is SGHKS and CDR2 is YYEKEE (reference sequence). The CDR3 contains 13 residues.

Only a few counts were recorded for this clone. The chain is built from TRBV12-5 and TRBJ2-2; 7 nucleotides agree with TRBD1. Germline V gene lookup returns CDR1 LGHNT and CDR2 FRNRAP. V lost 6 bases and J lost 4; bases outside the gene matches: 2. The CDR3 totals 13 residues. The chain's CDR3 is CASGQGPTGELFF. CDR3 nucleotide sequence: TGTGCTAGTGGACAGGGGCCCACCGGGGAGCTGTTTTTT. Full variable domain (rest looked up from reference TRBV12-5 and TRBJ2-2): DARVTQTPRHKVTEMGQEVTMRCQPILGHNTVFWYRQTMMQGLELLAYFRNRAPLDDSGMPKDRFSAEMPDATLATLKIQPSEPRDSAVYFCASGQGPTGELFFGEGSRLTVL.

This clone was counted a single time. This chain uses TRBV6-5 with TRBJ2-1; a weak D match, TRBD2 (6 bases). Germline loops: CDR1 MNHEY, CDR2 SVGAGI. The CDR3 is made up of 13 amino acids. The V and J ends lost 5 bases and 9 bases respectively, with 14 bases between them. Written as DNA, the CDR3 is TGTGCCAGCAGTCCCCCGACTAGTTTTGAGCAGTTCTTC. Amino acid sequence: CASSPPTSFEQFF.

As concerns this clone: A junction end diverges from the germline sequence, so it may reflect a read error. This chain connects TRBV7-7 to TRBJ2-3; 8 bases are a match to TRBD2. Germline V lookup: CDR1 SSHAT, CDR2 FNYEAQ (reference sequence). The CDR3 loop spans 17 amino acids. The CDR3 reads CASSLEVAGKTGGTQYF. The CDR3 DNA reads as TGTGCTAGCAGCTTAGAGGTAGCGGGAAAAACAGGCGGTACGCAGTATTTT.

This chain links TRBV15 with TRBJ2-2; 7 bases fit TRBD1. This CDR3 region has 15 residues. The trim removed 1 base at V and 6 bases at J, leaving 5 bases unmatched. Germline values: CDR1 LNHNV, CDR2 YYDKDF (reference sequence). CDR3 in amino acids: CATSRVQGESGELFF. CDR3 sequence (DNA): TGTGCCACCAGCAGAGTCCAGGGGGAGTCCGGGGAGCTGTTTTTT.

The chain has TRBV2 and TRBJ2-5; a weak D match, TRBD1 (5 bases). Trimming left V 6 bases short and J 5 bases short, with 16 bases between. The CDR3 extends over 14 amino acids. CDR1 and CDR2 (germline): SNHLY, FYNNEI. The CDR3 is CASSGGREFETQYF. The CDR3 region has the DNA TGTGCCAGCAGCGGTGGCAGGGAATTTGAGACCCAGTACTTC. Looking up the rest from reference TRBV2 and TRBJ2-5 gives the full variable domain: EPEVTQTPSHQVTQMGQEVILRCVPISNHLYFYWYRQILGQKVEFLVSFYNNEISEKSEIFDDQFSVERPDGSNFTLKIRSTKLEDSAMYFCASSGGREFETQYFGPGTRLLVL.

V usage is TRBV29-1 and J usage is TRBJ2-2; the D gene is possibly TRBD2 (6 bases). Trimming left V 4 bases short and J 6 bases short, with 21 bases between. This CDR3 has 16 amino acids. Germline CDR1 reads SQVTM; CDR2 reads ANQGSEA. Written as DNA, the CDR3 is TGCAGCGTTGTTAGCGGTGCGGGGTACGAGGCCGGGGAGCTGTTTTTT. Amino acids: CSVVSGAGYEAGELFF.

The chain uses TRBV6-1 and TRBJ2-3, with D possibly being TRBD2 (5 bases). The germline V gene encodes CDR1 MNHNS and CDR2 SASEGT. The CDR3 runs to 18 residues. Trimming took 4 bases from V and 2 from J, leaving 22 bases between them. The DNA of the CDR3 is TGTGCCAGCAGTGCCCGACTAAGCGCCCCGGAAATCACAGATACGCAGTATTTT. As protein: CASSARLSAPEITDTQYF.

The chain couples TRBV5-1 to TRBJ2-5, with D tentatively TRBD2 (6 bases). This CDR3 spans 18 amino acids. With 2 bases removed from V and 3 bases from J, the gap between germline ends came to 23 bases. Looked up from germline, CDR1 is SGHRS and CDR2 is YFSETQ. The CDR3 nucleotides are TGCGCCAGCAGCTTCGGCGGGAAAGTAGTGGCCCATAAAGAGACCCAGTACTTC. It specifies CASSFGGKVVAHKETQYF.

V is TRBV28 and J is TRBJ2-7; a weak D match, TRBD2 (5 bases). The CDR3 runs 14 residues. Trimming shortened V by 4 bases and J by 0 bases, and 10 bases separated the two germline ends. CDR1 and CDR2 from the germline V gene are MDHEN and SYDVKM. In nucleotides, the CDR3 is TGTGCCAGCAGTTACTTGGGGAGCTCCTACGAGCAGTACTTC. Translating gives CASSYLGSSYEQYF. The full variable domain, completed using reference TRBV28 and TRBJ2-7, is DVKVTQSSRYLVKRTGEKVFLECVQDMDHENMFWYRQDPGLGLRLIYFSYDVKMKEKGDIPEGYSVSREKKERFSLILESASTNQTSMYLCASSYLGSSYEQYFGPGTRLTVT.

The J gene is TRBJ2-3, the V gene TRBV30; 11 bases line up with TRBD2. V was clipped by 3 bases and J by 7 bases; unmatched bases: 9. This CDR3 region has 15 residues. The germline gives CDR1 GTSNPN, CDR2 SVGIG (reference sequence). The CDR3: CAWRGPTSGNNTQYF. The CDR3 bases are TGTGCCTGGAGGGGCCCGACTAGCGGGAATAATACGCAGTATTTT.

The genes are TRBV28 and TRBJ2-1, with D uncertain. The V end was cut by 2 bases, the J end by 4 bases, with 9 bases between. This CDR3 contains 14 residues. The germline V gene has CDR1 MDHEN and CDR2 SYDVKM. CDR3 region: CASSLPGEYNEQFF. In DNA form, the CDR3 reads TGTGCCAGCAGTTTACCCGGAGAGTACAATGAGCAGTTCTTC.

The J gene is TRBJ1-5, the V gene TRBV25-1; 7 positions match TRBD1. The germline CDR1 and CDR2 sequences are MGHDK and SYGVNS. J was trimmed by 4 bases and V by 8 bases; bases with no gene match: 5. The CDR3 has 13 amino acids. Here the CDR3 reads CASRTGDNQPQHF. CDR3 DNA: TGTGCCAGCCGGACAGGAGATAATCAGCCCCAGCATTTT.

This clone was recorded a few times. The V call is TRBV5-4, the J call TRBJ2-1; possible D gene TRBD2, 6 bases. CDR3 size: 10 residues. Germline V gene sequence: CDR1 SGHNT, CDR2 YYREEE (reference sequence). V was clipped by 7 bases and J by 7 bases, with 6 bases between them. CDR3 in DNA: TGTGCCAGCGGGGGGAATGAGCAGTTCTTC. It codes for CASGGNEQFF.